Each of the 15 T cell receptor beta chains below was sequenced from the same sample in a study of blood T cell repertoires in COVID-19. Only in-frame clones appear in the TCRdb table, and some are missing; sequencing was by immunoSEQ multiplex PCR. This table holds tens of thousands of clones, approximately 83% found once. Material: peripheral blood. The receptors here all came from an elderly man with active or convalescent COVID-19.

The V gene is TRBV5-1, the J gene TRBJ2-7, with 9 bases aligning to TRBD1. The CDR3 is made up of 14 amino acids. V gave up 4 bases and J gave up 6 bases; unmatched junction bases: 8. CDR1 SGHRS and CDR2 YFSETQ come from the germline V gene. The CDR3: CASSQTQGAGEQYF. CDR3 DNA sequence: TGCGCCAGCAGCCAAACACAGGGGGCGGGCGAGCAGTACTTC.

V usage is TRBV4-2 and J usage is TRBJ1-4; 8 bases fit TRBD1. This CDR3 comprises 18 residues. The trim removed 5 bases at V and 8 bases at J, leaving 19 bases unmatched. The germline gives CDR1 LGHNA, CDR2 YNFKEQ. CDR3 DNA: TGTGCCAGCAGCTTTAATTCCAGACTCAGGGGGCGCGAGGAAAAACTGTTTTTT. Encoded protein: CASSFNSRLRGREEKLFF.

The genes are TRBV5-6 and TRBJ2-3, with a possible D match to TRBD1 (5 bases). Germline V CDR1 and CDR2: SGHDT, YYEEEE. The CDR3 is 14 amino acids. Trimming removed 1 base at V and 2 bases at J, with 8 bases between. The DNA for the CDR3 is TGTGCCAGCAGCTTGACAGGATACACAGATACGCAGTATTTT. This encodes CASSLTGYTDTQYF.

This chain connects TRBV4-2 to TRBJ1-3; 8 bases line up with TRBD1. The CDR3 runs to 15 residues. Germline-derived CDR1 and CDR2 are LGHNA and YNFKEQ. The V and J ends lost 4 bases and 0 bases, in that order; junction bases with no gene match: 2. CDR3 in DNA: TGTGCCAGCAGCCGAGACAGGGGCTCTGGAAACACCATATATTTT. Translation gives CASSRDRGSGNTIYF.

This chain links TRBV5-5 with TRBJ2-3, with D perhaps TRBD2 (7 bases). The CDR3 runs to 15 residues. From germline, CDR1 is SGHKS and CDR2 YYEKEE (reference sequence). Between the trimmed V and J ends, which lost 4 bases and 2 bases, there was a span of 14 bases. The CDR3 region has the DNA TGTGCCAGCAGCCCGAGGGGGGGACTCACAGATACGCAGTATTTT. It translates to CASSPRGGLTDTQYF.

The rearrangement links TRBV14 to TRBJ1-1; D gene uncertain. V was trimmed by 1 base and J by 4 bases, leaving 16 bases between them. This CDR3 region has 16 residues. The germline gives CDR1 SGHDN, CDR2 FVKESK. CDR3 DNA: TGTGCCAGCAGCCAAGTATTACCCCGGAGGAGCACTGAAGCTTTCTTT. It encodes CASSQVLPRRSTEAFF. The whole variable domain, remainder taken from reference TRBV14 and TRBJ1-1, is EAGVTQFPSHSVIEKGQTVTLRCDPISGHDNLYWYRRVMGKEIKFLLHFVKESKQDESGMPNNRFLAERTGGTYSTLKVQPAELEDSGVYFCASSQVLPRRSTEAFFGQGTRLTVV.

The rearrangement links TRBV12-5 to TRBJ1-6, with 7 positions matching TRBD1. Looked up from germline, CDR1 is LGHNT and CDR2 is FRNRAP. The V gene end was trimmed by 10 bases and the J gene end by 0 bases; junction bases not matched to a gene: 12. There are 17 residues in the CDR3. The CDR3 bases are TGTGCTACTCCCGGGACAGCCGACAGCTCCTATAATTCACCCCTCCACTTT. It encodes CATPGTADSSYNSPLHF.

The genes are TRBV19 and TRBJ2-5; tentatively, D is TRBD1 or TRBD2 (10 bases each). CDR3 size: 20 residues. The V and J ends lost 4 bases and 3 bases respectively, with 30 bases between them. Looked up from germline, CDR1 is LNHDA and CDR2 is SQIVND (reference sequence). The DNA of the CDR3 is TGTGCCAGTAGTACTCGACAGGGGGCGTTCGAGCGGGAGGGGAAAGAGACCCAGTACTTC. It is translated as CASSTRQGAFEREGKETQYF.

The CDR3 protein is CASSVGIAGPSYEQYF. The CDR3 nucleotides read TGTGCCAGCAGCGTAGGGATAGCGGGCCCATCCTACGAGCAGTACTTC. The gene calls are TRBV9 and TRBJ2-7, with 7 bases aligning to TRBD2. This CDR3 has 16 amino acids. Germline assignment: CDR1 SGDLS and CDR2 YYNGEE. The V segment lost 0 bases and the J segment 1 base; nucleotides outside the gene matches: 7. The full variable domain, in which reference TRBV9 and TRBJ2-7 provide the parts outside the CDR3, is DSGVTQTPKHLITATGQRVTLRCSPRSGDLSVYWYQQSLDQGLQFLIQYYNGEERAKGNILERFSAQQFPDLHSELNLSSLELGDSALYFCASSVGIAGPSYEQYFGPGTRLTVT.

This clone was seen a few times. The chain has TRBV2 and TRBJ1-1; no firm D call. The CDR3 extends over 15 amino acids. The V and J ends lost 7 bases and 3 bases respectively, with 18 bases between them. The germline gives CDR1 SNHLY, CDR2 FYNNEI. CDR3 DNA sequence: TGTGCCAGCATCCTTTCCAGTCCCGGGTACACTGAAGCTTTCTTT. Encoded protein: CASILSSPGYTEAFF. The complete variable domain, with remaining parts taken from reference TRBV2 and TRBJ1-1, reads EPEVTQTPSHQVTQMGQEVILRCVPISNHLYFYWYRQILGQKVEFLVSFYNNEISEKSEIFDDQFSVERPDGSNFTLKIRSTKLEDSAMYFCASILSSPGYTEAFFGQGTRLTVV.

This clone was picked up a small number of times. The chain recombines TRBV7-2 with TRBJ1-4; D is ambiguous. Germline V gene data show CDR1 as SGHTA and CDR2 as FQGNSA. V was clipped by 2 bases and J by 7 bases, with 17 bases between them. The CDR3 sequence is 16 residues long. The CDR3 nucleotides read TGTGCCAGCAGCTTAAGAGGCCGGGGAGCGGCTGAAAAACTGTTTTTT. It yields the protein CASSLRGRGAAEKLFF.

The chain couples TRBV25-1 to TRBJ1-6; 8 bases line up with TRBD1. The germline gives CDR1 MGHDK, CDR2 SYGVNS. V lost 2 bases to trimming and J lost 5 bases; unmatched junction nucleotides: 2. The CDR3 is made up of 15 amino acids. The CDR3 coding sequence is TGTGCCAGCAGTGAAGACAGGGGAGATAATTCACCCCTCCACTTT. Its protein product is CASSEDRGDNSPLHF.

This chain uses TRBV2 with TRBJ2-7; 11 nucleotides match TRBD2. Germline values: CDR1 SNHLY, CDR2 FYNNEI. The CDR3 runs to 16 residues. After removal of 3 bases from V and 2 bases from J, the junction contained 6 bases not matched to a gene. CDR3 DNA sequence: TGTGCCAGCAGTGACGCCGGGACTAGCGGCACCTACGAGCAGTACTTC. This encodes CASSDAGTSGTYEQYF. The whole variable domain, filled in from reference TRBV2 and TRBJ2-7, reads EPEVTQTPSHQVTQMGQEVILRCVPISNHLYFYWYRQILGQKVEFLVSFYNNEISEKSEIFDDQFSVERPDGSNFTLKIRSTKLEDSAMYFCASSDAGTSGTYEQYFGPGTRLTVT.

The rearrangement joins TRBV7-2 to TRBJ2-1; D perhaps matches TRBD1 (5 bases). Germline CDR1 and CDR2: SGHTA and FQGNSA. CDR3 length: 17 residues. The V gene lost 5 bases and the J gene lost 0 bases, with 17 bases spanning the gap. The CDR3 bases are TGTGCCAGCAGCCAGGGTCAGGGTTGGGGCTCCTACAATGAGCAGTTCTTC. This translates into CASSQGQGWGSYNEQFF.

This clone was recorded once. J is TRBJ1-6 and V is TRBV6-4; TRBD1 matches at 8 bases. J gave up 9 bases and V 8 bases, and 6 bases lay outside the gene matches. Looked up from germline, CDR1 is MRHNA and CDR2 is SNTAGT. CDR3 length equals 13 residues. CDR3 coding DNA: TGTGCCAGCCGGACAGGGCCGGGTTCACCCCTCCACTTT. Translating it yields CASRTGPGSPLHF.